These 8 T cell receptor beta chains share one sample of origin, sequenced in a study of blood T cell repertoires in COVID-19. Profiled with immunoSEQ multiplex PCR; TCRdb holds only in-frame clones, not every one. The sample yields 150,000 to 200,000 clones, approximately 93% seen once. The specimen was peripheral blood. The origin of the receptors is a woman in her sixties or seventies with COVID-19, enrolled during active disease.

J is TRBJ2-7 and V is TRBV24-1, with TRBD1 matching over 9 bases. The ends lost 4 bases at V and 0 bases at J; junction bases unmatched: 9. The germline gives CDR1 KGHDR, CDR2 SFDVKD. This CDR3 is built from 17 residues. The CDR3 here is CATSEHTGGRTSYEQYF. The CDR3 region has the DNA TGTGCCACCAGTGAACACACAGGGGGCCGGACCTCCTACGAGCAGTACTTC.

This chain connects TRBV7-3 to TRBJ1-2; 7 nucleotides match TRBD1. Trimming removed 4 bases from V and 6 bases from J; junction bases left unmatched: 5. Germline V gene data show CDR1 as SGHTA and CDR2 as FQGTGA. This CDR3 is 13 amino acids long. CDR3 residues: CASSSTDRNGYTF. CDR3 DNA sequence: TGTGCCAGCAGCTCTACGGACAGGAATGGCTACACCTTC.

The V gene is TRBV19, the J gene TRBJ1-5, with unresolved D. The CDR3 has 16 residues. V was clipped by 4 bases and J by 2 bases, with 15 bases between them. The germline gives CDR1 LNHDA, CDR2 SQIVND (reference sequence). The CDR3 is CASSRPGAIGNQPQHF. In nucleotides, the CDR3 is TGTGCCAGTAGTAGGCCCGGAGCGATTGGCAATCAGCCCCAGCATTTT.

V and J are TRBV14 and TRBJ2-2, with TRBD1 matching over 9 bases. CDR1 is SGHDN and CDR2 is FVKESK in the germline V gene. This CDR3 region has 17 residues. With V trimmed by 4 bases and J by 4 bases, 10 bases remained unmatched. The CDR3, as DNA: TGTGCCAGCAGCCCAAGCCCGGGACAGGGTATCACCGGGGAGCTGTTTTTT. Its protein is CASSPSPGQGITGELFF. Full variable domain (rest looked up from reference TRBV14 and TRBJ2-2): EAGVTQFPSHSVIEKGQTVTLRCDPISGHDNLYWYRRVMGKEIKFLLHFVKESKQDESGMPNNRFLAERTGGTYSTLKVQPAELEDSGVYFCASSPSPGQGITGELFFGEGSRLTVL.

Here the CDR3 DNA reads TGTGCCAGCAGCGCTAGCGGGGGGGCCGGGACCCAGTACTTC. Translating it yields CASSASGGAGTQYF. V and J are TRBV13 and TRBJ2-5, with 12 bases lining up with TRBD2. The V segment lost 5 bases and the J segment 7 bases; nucleotides outside the gene matches: 5. The CDR3 is 14 amino acids. Germline CDR1 is PRHDT and CDR2 is FYEKMQ (reference sequence).

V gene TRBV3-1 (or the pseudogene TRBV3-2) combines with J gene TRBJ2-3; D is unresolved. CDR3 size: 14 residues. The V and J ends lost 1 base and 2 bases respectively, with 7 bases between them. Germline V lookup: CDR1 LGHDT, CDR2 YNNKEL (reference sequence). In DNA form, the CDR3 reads TGTGCCAGCAGCCAAGGGCTGTCCACAGATACGCAGTATTTT. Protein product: CASSQGLSTDTQYF.

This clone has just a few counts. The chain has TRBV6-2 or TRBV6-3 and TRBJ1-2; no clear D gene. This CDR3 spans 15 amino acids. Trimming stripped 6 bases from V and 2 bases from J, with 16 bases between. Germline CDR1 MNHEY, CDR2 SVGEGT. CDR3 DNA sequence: TGTGCCAGCAGCCACACATCGAGGTCCAACTATGGCTACACCTTC. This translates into CASSHTSRSNYGYTF.

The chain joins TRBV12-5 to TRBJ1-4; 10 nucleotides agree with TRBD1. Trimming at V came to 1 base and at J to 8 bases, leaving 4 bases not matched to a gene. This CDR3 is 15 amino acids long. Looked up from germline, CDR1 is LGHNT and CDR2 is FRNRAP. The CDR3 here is CASGLGGTGAEKLFF. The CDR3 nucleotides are TGTGCTAGTGGTTTGGGAGGGACAGGGGCCGAAAAACTGTTTTTT.